Listed below are T cell receptor beta chains from one sample, sequenced in a study of identical twins. TCRdb re-called the 5' RACE reads through MiXCR, storing one row per CDR3 protein. The top ten clones hold around 10% of a sample with 400,000 to 500,000 distinct CDR3 sequences, approximately 17% of them seen once. The sample taken for sequencing was naive T cells sorted from blood. The receptors originated from a man aged 45-60 years in good health. CDR3s include the opening cysteine and the closing phenylalanine or tryptophan. The order of the fields is V gene, clone size, J gene, D gene, CDR3 protein, CDR3 DNA. A D gene is named only where the DNA matches it firmly. Some rows mark clone size as missing; the rest say once, few, many or name a class of expanded clone.

TRBV7-2	-	TRBJ1-3	-	CASSSGGNTIYF	TGTGCCAGCAGCTCGGGGGGAAACACCATATATTTT
TRBV29-1	-	TRBJ1-5	TRBD1	CSVLDRGWEPQHF	TGCAGCGTACTCGACAGGGGATGGGAGCCCCAGCATTTT
TRBV20-1	-	TRBJ1-1	-	CSARYRSYTEAFF	TGCAGTGCTAGGTACAGGTCGTACACTGAAGCTTTCTTT
TRBV11-2	many	TRBJ2-7	TRBD1	CASSHGQGAGEQYF	TGTGCCAGCAGCCACGGGCAGGGGGCAGGCGAGCAGTACTTC
TRBV16	few	TRBJ2-7	-	CASSHGAVGGPEQYF	TGTGCCAGCAGCCACGGAGCGGTGGGGGGCCCCGAGCAGTACTTC
TRBV3-1	-	TRBJ2-1	-	CASSPTLGSYNEQFF	TGTGCCAGCAGCCCTACTTTGGGTTCCTACAATGAGCAGTTCTTC
TRBV5-1	few	TRBJ1-1	-	CASSFAENTEAFF	TGCGCCAGCAGCTTTGCCGAGAACACTGAAGCTTTCTTT
TRBV7-9	many	TRBJ2-5	-	CASSFGEKETQYF	TGTGCCAGCAGCTTTGGGGAGAAAGAGACCCAGTACTTC
TRBV29-1	many	TRBJ2-5	-	CSVPQGGETQYF	TGCAGCGTTCCTCAGGGGGGCGAGACCCAGTACTTC
TRBV10-2	few	TRBJ1-2	-	CASSESGVNYGYTF	TGCGCCAGCAGTGAGTCCGGGGTCAACTATGGCTACACCTTC
TRBV29-1	many	TRBJ2-7	-	CSVEDRSYEQYF	TGCAGCGTTGAAGATCGGTCCTACGAGCAGTACTTC
TRBV7-3	few	TRBJ1-1	-	CASSLIGLSPGMNTEAFF	TGTGCCAGCAGCTTAATAGGGCTCTCCCCCGGAATGAACACTGAAGCTTTCTTT
TRBV5-1	-	TRBJ2-7	-	CASSLSSEQYF	TGCGCCAGCAGCTTGTCCTCTGAGCAGTACTTC
TRBV29-1	many	TRBJ2-1	-	CSVTGTNLHNEQFF	TGCAGCGTGACCGGGACAAACCTTCACAATGAGCAGTTCTTC
TRBV28	many	TRBJ2-1	-	CASSSSTYFEYNEQFF	TGTGCCAGCAGTTCATCAACTTACTTCGAGTACAATGAGCAGTTCTTC
TRBV20-1	many	TRBJ2-7	TRBD1	CSARSGQGSLAYEQYF	TGCAGTGCTAGATCTGGACAGGGGTCGTTAGCCTACGAGCAGTACTTC
TRBV10-3	few	TRBJ2-3	-	CATTPSGSTDTQYF	TGTGCCACCACCCCGTCGGGTAGCACAGATACGCAGTATTTT
TRBV20-1	many	TRBJ2-1	TRBD1	CSARGDRGSYNEQFF	TGCAGTGCTAGAGGCGACAGGGGATCCTACAATGAGCAGTTCTTC
TRBV5-1	few	TRBJ2-2	TRBD1	CASSFTGGEDGELFF	TGCGCCAGCAGCTTTACAGGGGGCGAGGACGGGGAGCTGTTTTTT
TRBV4-2	few	TRBJ2-7	TRBD1	CASSQVAGTGAHEQYF	TGTGCCAGCAGCCAGGTAGCCGGGACAGGGGCCCACGAGCAGTACTTC
TRBV27	once	TRBJ2-7	-	CASSSVLRAGRSYEQYF	TGTGCCAGCAGTTCAGTTCTAAGGGCAGGACGGTCCTACGAGCAGTACTTC
TRBV4-3	many	TRBJ2-1	-	CASSPRGASYNEQFF	TGCGCCAGCAGCCCCAGAGGGGCAAGCTACAATGAGCAGTTCTTC
TRBV10-3	many	TRBJ2-5	TRBD2	CAISGLAGPSTTQYF	TGTGCCATCAGCGGACTAGCGGGGCCGTCCACGACCCAGTACTTC
TRBV6-1	many	TRBJ2-5	TRBD1	CASSAGTGGGETQYF	TGTGCCAGCAGTGCAGGGACAGGGGGCGGGGAGACCCAGTACTTC
TRBV7-9	-	TRBJ1-5	-	CASSSRTAGGPQHF	TGTGCCAGCAGCTCCCGGACTGCCGGGGGGCCCCAGCATTTT
TRBV28	many	TRBJ2-1	TRBD2	CASSHPIKWYGGSASSYNEQFF	TGTGCCAGCAGTCACCCCATCAAATGGTACGGGGGGTCTGCTTCGTCCTACAATGAGCAGTTCTTC
TRBV18	-	TRBJ2-7	TRBD1	CASSPPGLGGQGEQYF	TGTGCCAGCTCACCACCGGGTCTTGGGGGACAGGGGGAGCAGTACTTC
TRBV29-1	few	TRBJ1-2	-	CSVGTGYGYTF	TGCAGCGTTGGTACCGGCTATGGCTACACCTTC
TRBV20-1	-	TRBJ1-1	TRBD1	CSARDGGDRAAEAFF	TGCAGTGCTAGAGATGGCGGCGACAGGGCCGCTGAAGCTTTCTTT
TRBV5-1	few	TRBJ2-7	TRBD2	CASRKGLANSYEQYF	TGCGCCAGCAGGAAGGGACTAGCGAACTCCTACGAGCAGTACTTC
TRBV29-1	few	TRBJ1-1	-	CSVEELDLGRVSEAFF	TGCAGCGTTGAAGAACTTGATTTGGGGAGGGTGTCTGAAGCTTTCTTT
TRBV7-2	-	TRBJ2-1	-	CASTLSGYNEQFF	TGTGCCAGCACCCTTAGTGGCTACAATGAGCAGTTCTTC
TRBV4-1	-	TRBJ1-3	-	CASSQAVAGSGNTIYF	TGCGCCAGCAGCCAAGCCGTGGCAGGGTCTGGAAACACCATATATTTT
TRBV7-2	many	TRBJ2-3	-	CASSFREADTQYF	TGTGCCAGCAGCTTCAGGGAAGCAGATACGCAGTATTTT
TRBV6-1	few	TRBJ2-7	TRBD1	CASNTGTATYEQYF	TGTGCCAGCAATACCGGGACAGCAACTTACGAGCAGTACTTC
TRBV5-5	many	TRBJ2-5	-	CASTLWQGEETQYF	TGTGCCAGCACCCTATGGCAGGGCGAAGAGACCCAGTACTTC
TRBV27	-	TRBJ2-7	TRBD2	CASSLSVAGASEQYF	TGTGCCAGCAGTTTATCGGTAGCGGGAGCCTCCGAGCAGTACTTC
TRBV7-2	-	TRBJ2-7	TRBD1	CASSLGQGVGEQYF	TGTGCCAGCAGCTTGGGACAGGGGGTAGGCGAGCAGTACTTC
TRBV10-3	-	TRBJ2-2	TRBD2	CAIMGLSPTGELFF	TGTGCCATCATGGGACTAAGTCCCACCGGGGAGCTGTTTTTT
TRBV5-5	many	TRBJ2-5	TRBD1	CASSWTGGGETQYF	TGTGCCAGCAGCTGGACAGGGGGCGGGGAGACCCAGTACTTC
TRBV7-9	-	TRBJ1-5	TRBD1	CASSSGTGRQPQHF	TGTGCCAGCAGCTCCGGGACAGGGCGTCAGCCCCAGCATTTT
TRBV7-2	few	TRBJ1-5	-	CASSWQEGRGDQPQHF	TGTGCCAGCAGCTGGCAAGAGGGGAGGGGGGATCAGCCCCAGCATTTT
TRBV11-2	many	TRBJ2-3	-	CASSQETGGWSTDTQYF	TGTGCCAGCAGCCAGGAGACGGGGGGCTGGAGCACAGATACGCAGTATTTT
TRBV10-3	many	TRBJ2-2	-	CAISDRGNTGELFF	TGTGCCATCAGTGACAGGGGTAACACCGGGGAGCTGTTTTTT
TRBV12-3/TRBV12-4	many	TRBJ2-2	-	CATTLTATNTGELFF	TGTGCCACCACTCTGACAGCCACTAACACCGGGGAGCTGTTTTTT
TRBV12-3/TRBV12-4	few	TRBJ2-6	-	CASRRSGANVLTF	TGTGCCAGCCGACGGAGCGGGGCCAACGTCCTGACTTTC
TRBV7-9	many	TRBJ1-1	-	CASSLASAPGAFF	TGTGCCAGCAGCTTAGCTTCGGCGCCCGGGGCTTTCTTT
TRBV29-1	-	TRBJ1-2	TRBD1	CSAYEPGQGAGGYTF	TGCAGCGCCTACGAACCGGGACAGGGGGCAGGAGGCTACACCTTC
TRBV4-3	-	TRBJ2-3	TRBD1	CASGQRDRPHDTQYF	TGCGCCAGCGGCCAACGGGACAGACCACACGATACGCAGTATTTT
TRBV30	-	TRBJ1-1	-	CAWTDGLENTEAFF	TGTGCCTGGACGGACGGCCTCGAGAACACTGAAGCTTTCTTT
TRBV20-1	few	TRBJ1-5	-	CSAVRGRNQPQHF	TGCAGTGCGGTTAGAGGACGGAATCAGCCCCAGCATTTT
TRBV5-1	many	TRBJ2-5	TRBD2	CASSAKRGAETQYF	TGCGCCAGCAGCGCGAAGCGGGGGGCGGAGACCCAGTACTTC
TRBV5-1	few	TRBJ2-3	TRBD2	CASSDQLAGSTDTQYF	TGCGCCAGCAGCGACCAACTAGCGGGGAGCACAGATACGCAGTATTTT
TRBV10-3	-	TRBJ2-2	-	CAIGEVPNTGELFF	TGTGCCATCGGCGAAGTACCGAACACCGGGGAGCTGTTTTTT
TRBV28	many	TRBJ1-4	-	CASRTEAGNNEKLFF	TGTGCCAGCAGAACTGAGGCAGGGAATAATGAAAAACTGTTTTTT
TRBV6-2/TRBV6-3	many	TRBJ1-1	TRBD1	CASSPFGPDREAFF	TGTGCCAGCAGCCCGTTTGGTCCGGACAGGGAAGCTTTCTTT
TRBV12-3/TRBV12-4	few	TRBJ2-5	-	CASSFRPQETQYF	TGTGCCAGCAGTTTTCGGCCACAAGAGACCCAGTACTTC
TRBV6-1	few	TRBJ2-2	TRBD2	CASSANLAGFTGELFF	TGTGCCAGCAGTGCGAACCTAGCGGGGTTCACCGGGGAGCTGTTTTTT
TRBV20-1	-	TRBJ2-1	-	CSANRDTYNEQFF	TGCAGTGCTAACCGGGACACCTACAATGAGCAGTTCTTC